A few counts support the clone carrying this T cell receptor beta chain. The data are from a study of blood T cell repertoires in COVID-19. Study at large: Sites in the United States, Italy and Spain provided acute and convalescent COVID-19 samples. The cDNA or gDNA used as material had been derived from T cells, B-cell-depleted T cells, or PBMCs.

Authors' analysis steps: Estimation of nucleated cell counts was performed using reference gene primer amplification. Assay used: immunoSEQ multiplex PCR; TCRdb lists only in-frame clones, some missing. From that table come the V and J calls and clone size; the DNA was used to work out D and trimming. The table includes around 190,000 clones, roughly 75% detected once. The clonotype originates from a man aged 65 to 85 with active or convalescent COVID-19. Sequencing input: peripheral blood.

The CDR3 here is CASSLSAGGYEQYF. Written as DNA, the CDR3 is TGTGCCAGCAGCTTATCGGCGGGAGGGTACGAGCAGTACTTC. The V call is TRBV7-9, the J call TRBJ2-7, with 9 bases identical to TRBD2. V was clipped by 2 bases and J by 4 bases; unmatched bases: 3. Per germline, CDR1 SEHNR and CDR2 FQNEAQ (reference sequence). The CDR3 extends over 14 amino acids.